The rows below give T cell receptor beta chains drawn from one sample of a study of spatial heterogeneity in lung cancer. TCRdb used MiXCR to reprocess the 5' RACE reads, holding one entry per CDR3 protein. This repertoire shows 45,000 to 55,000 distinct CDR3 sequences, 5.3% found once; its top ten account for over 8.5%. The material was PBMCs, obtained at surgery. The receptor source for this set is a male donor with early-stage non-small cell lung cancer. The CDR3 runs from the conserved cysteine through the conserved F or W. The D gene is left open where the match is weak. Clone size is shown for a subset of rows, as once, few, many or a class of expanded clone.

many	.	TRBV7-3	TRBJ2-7	TGTGCCAGCAGCTTATGGGACACGAGGAGCTCCTACGAGCAGTACTTC	CASSLWDTRSSYEQYF
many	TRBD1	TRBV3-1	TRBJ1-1	TGTGCCAGCCGACAGGGACCGATGAACACTGAAGCTTTCTTT	CASRQGPMNTEAFF
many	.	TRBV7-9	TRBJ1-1	TGTGCCAGCAGCCGGAGGCCCCGGGATGAAGCTTTCTTT	CASSRRPRDEAFF
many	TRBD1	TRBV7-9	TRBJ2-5	TGTGCCAGCAGCTTCTCGGGACAGGGCGGGGGAGAGACCCAGTACTTC	CASSFSGQGGGETQYF
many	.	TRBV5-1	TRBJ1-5	TGCGCCAGCAGCTTGGATGAGGGGACGCCCCAGCATTTT	CASSLDEGTPQHF
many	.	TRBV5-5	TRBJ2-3	TGTGCCAGCAGCTTGGGACTTATGGATCAGTATTTT	CASSLGLMDQYF
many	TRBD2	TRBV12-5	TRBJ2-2	TGTGCTAGTGGTTTGCCCCACCTGGGGGACATTCAACTAGCGGGCTTAAAGGGGGAGCTGTTTTTT	CASGLPHLGDIQLAGLKGELFF
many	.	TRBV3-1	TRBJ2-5	TGTGCCAGCAGCCAAACGGCAGGCCAAGAGACCCAGTACTTC	CASSQTAGQETQYF
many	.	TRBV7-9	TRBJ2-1	TGTGCCAGCAGCTTAAACAGCTACAATGAGCAGTTCTTC	CASSLNSYNEQFF
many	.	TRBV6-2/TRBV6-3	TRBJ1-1	TGTGCCAGCAGAAGCCTGACACCCAACACTGAAGCTTTCTTT	CASRSLTPNTEAFF
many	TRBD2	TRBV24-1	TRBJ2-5	TGTGCCACCAGTGATTCCCGGGAGGGCAGAGAGACCCAGTACTTC	CATSDSREGRETQYF
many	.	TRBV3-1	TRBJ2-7	TGTGCCAGCAGCCAAGATGCTAGCGAGCAGTACTTC	CASSQDASEQYF
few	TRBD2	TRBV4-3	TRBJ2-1	TGCGCCAGCAGCCAAGATTCTACTAGCGGGTCCTCCTACAATGAGCAGTTCTTC	CASSQDSTSGSSYNEQFF
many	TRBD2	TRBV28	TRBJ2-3	TGTGCCAGCAGTTTGGGGCTAGCGGGAGCAGATACGCAGTATTTT	CASSLGLAGADTQYF
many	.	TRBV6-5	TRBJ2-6	TGTGCCAGCAGTCTCTACCCCAGCTCTGGGGCCAACGTCCTGACTTTC	CASSLYPSSGANVLTF
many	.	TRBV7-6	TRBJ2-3	TGTGCCAGCAGCTCCCGGGACGGACGACCTAGCTTGTATTTT	CASSSRDGRPSLYF
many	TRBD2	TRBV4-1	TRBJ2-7	TGCGCCAGCAGCCAAGAAGCGGGAGGGACCTACGAGCAGTACTTC	CASSQEAGGTYEQYF
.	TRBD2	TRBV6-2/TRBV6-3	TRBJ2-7	TGTGCCAGCAGAGAGGTAGCGGGGTGGCGGACCTACGAGCAGTACTTC	CASREVAGWRTYEQYF
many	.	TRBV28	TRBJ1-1	TGTGCCAGCAGTTTTTACCCGGGACGGCTCATGAACACTGAAGCTTTCTTT	CASSFYPGRLMNTEAFF
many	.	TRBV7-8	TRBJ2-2	TGTGCCAGCAGCTTAACACAGTACCAACCAGGGTTCTCCGGGGAGCTGTTTTTT	CASSLTQYQPGFSGELFF
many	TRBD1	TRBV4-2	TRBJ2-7	TGTGCCAGCAGCCAAGAACAGGGGCGGTCCTACGAGCAGTACTTC	CASSQEQGRSYEQYF
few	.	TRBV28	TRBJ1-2	TGTGCCAGCAGTTTCCCCGGCGGGGGTCATGGCTACACCTTC	CASSFPGGGHGYTF
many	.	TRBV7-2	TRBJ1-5	TGTGCCAGCAGCTCCTTGGGGATTGAGGGTCAGCCCCAGCATTTT	CASSSLGIEGQPQHF
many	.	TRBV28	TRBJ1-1	TGTGCCAGCAGAGCCCCTCAGTACACTGAAGCTTTCTTT	CASRAPQYTEAFF
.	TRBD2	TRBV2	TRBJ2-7	TGTGCCAGCACCGAGGGGACTAGCGGGAGCCGCGAGCAGTACTTC	CASTEGTSGSREQYF
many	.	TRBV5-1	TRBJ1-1	TGCGCCAGCAGGCGCAGGGAGGGCACTGAAGCTTTCTTT	CASRRREGTEAFF
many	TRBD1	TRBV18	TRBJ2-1	TGTGCCAGCTCGCCATTCGGGGACAGTTACAATGAGCAGTTCTTC	CASSPFGDSYNEQFF
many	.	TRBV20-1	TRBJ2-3	TGCAGTGCTATCTTAGGGGGGAGCACAGATACGCAGTATTTT	CSAILGGSTDTQYF
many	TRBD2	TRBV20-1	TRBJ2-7	TGCAGTGCTAAAGGTTCCTCTAGCGGGACCTACGAGCAGTACTTC	CSAKGSSSGTYEQYF
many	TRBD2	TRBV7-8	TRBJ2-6	TGTGCCAGCAGCTTAGCGCGGGGGACTGGGGCCAACGTCCTGACTTTC	CASSLARGTGANVLTF
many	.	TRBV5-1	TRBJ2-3	TGCGCCAGCAGCTTTTTCTTGGGGGAAGATACGCAGTATTTT	CASSFFLGEDTQYF
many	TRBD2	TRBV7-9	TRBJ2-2	TGTGCCAGCAGCTCTCCACGACTAGCGGGGAAAACCGGGGAGCTGTTTTTT	CASSSPRLAGKTGELFF
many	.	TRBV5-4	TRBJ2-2	TGTGCCAGCAGCCTCAGGGGGGCGAACACCGGGGAGCTGTTTTTT	CASSLRGANTGELFF
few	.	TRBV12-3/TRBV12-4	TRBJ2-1	TGTGCCAGCAGTTTGCGAGTCCCCCCCAACAATGAGCAGTTCTTC	CASSLRVPPNNEQFF
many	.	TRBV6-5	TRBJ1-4	TGTGCCAGCAGCAGAGATCCAGTTCCAACTAATGAAAAACTGTTTTTT	CASSRDPVPTNEKLFF
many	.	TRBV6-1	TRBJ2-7	TGTGCCAGCAGTGAAGGCCAGGGCCTTAAGAACTACGAGCAGTACTTC	CASSEGQGLKNYEQYF
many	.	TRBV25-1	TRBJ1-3	TGTGCCAGCAGTGAATATCGAGGGATCTCTGGAAACACCATATATTTT	CASSEYRGISGNTIYF
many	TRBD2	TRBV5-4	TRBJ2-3	TGTGCCAGCAGCTTACCGGGACTAGCGGGAGGCACTAGCACAGATACGCAGTATTTT	CASSLPGLAGGTSTDTQYF
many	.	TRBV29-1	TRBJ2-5	TGCAGCGCAAGGGCCGGGACAACCCAAGAGACCCAGTACTTC	CSARAGTTQETQYF
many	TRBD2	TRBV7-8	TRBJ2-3	TGTGCCAGCAGCTTATACACTAGCGGTTGGGGTAGCACAGATACGCAGTATTTT	CASSLYTSGWGSTDTQYF
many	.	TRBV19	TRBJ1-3	TGTGCCAGTGCGACGGCCTTCTCTGGAAACACCATATATTTT	CASATAFSGNTIYF
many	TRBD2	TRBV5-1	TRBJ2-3	TGCGCCAGCAGCTTGGCAGGACTAGTAGGGGCAGATACGCAGTATTTT	CASSLAGLVGADTQYF
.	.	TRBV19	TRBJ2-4	TGTGCCAGTAGTACCACAGGGACAGCCAAAAACATTCAGTACTTC	CASSTTGTAKNIQYF
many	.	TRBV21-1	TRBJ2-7	TGTGCCAGCAGACTTAGCGGGAATCTCTCCTACGAGCAGTACTTC	CASRLSGNLSYEQYF
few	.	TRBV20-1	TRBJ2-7	TGCAGTGCTAGAGGCATCGCGGAGACCTACGAGCAGTACTTC	CSARGIAETYEQYF
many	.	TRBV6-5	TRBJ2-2	TGTGCCACCGGGACTGTTAACACCGGGGAGCTGTTTTTT	CATGTVNTGELFF
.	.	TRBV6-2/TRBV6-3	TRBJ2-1	TGTGCCAGCAGTTACATGGACAGAGGGCACAATGAGCAGTTCTTC	CASSYMDRGHNEQFF
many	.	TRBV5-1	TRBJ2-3	TGCGCCAGCAGCTCCCTCTTCGGGGGACGGGCAGATACGCAGTATTTT	CASSSLFGGRADTQYF
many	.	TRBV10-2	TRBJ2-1	TGCGCCAGCACATTGCTAGGTGGGAATGAGCAGTTCTTC	CASTLLGGNEQFF
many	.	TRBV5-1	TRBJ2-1	TGCGCCAGCAGCTTAAGTCGTAGTGAGCAGTTCTTC	CASSLSRSEQFF
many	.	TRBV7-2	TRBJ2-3	TGTGCCAGCAGCTTATCGGGTATCGAATCAGATACGCAGTATTTT	CASSLSGIESDTQYF
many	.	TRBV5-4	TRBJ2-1	TGTGCCAGCAGCTCCCCGGACAGTGAGCAGTTCTTC	CASSSPDSEQFF
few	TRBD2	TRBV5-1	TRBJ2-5	TGCGCCAGCAGCTCGGGACTAGCGGGGACTCTACAAGAGACCCAGTACTTC	CASSSGLAGTLQETQYF
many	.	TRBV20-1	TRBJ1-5	TGCAGTGCTCGCCCACATGGAAGCAATCAGCCCCAGCATTTT	CSARPHGSNQPQHF
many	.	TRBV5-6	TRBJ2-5	TGTGCCAGCAGCCTGGCCGGCGTCGGAGGGGAGACCCAGTACTTC	CASSLAGVGGETQYF
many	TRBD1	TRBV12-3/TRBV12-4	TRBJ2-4	TGTGCCAGCACCGTTTCCGGGACAGGTTTTGAGTTCGACTTC	CASTVSGTGFEFDF
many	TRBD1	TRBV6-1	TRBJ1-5	TGTGCCAGCAGTTTAACAGGGGACCGCAATCAGCCCCAGCATTTT	CASSLTGDRNQPQHF
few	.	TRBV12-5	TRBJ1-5	TGTGCTAGTGCCCTTGACGGGTCAAATCAGCCCCAGCATTTT	CASALDGSNQPQHF
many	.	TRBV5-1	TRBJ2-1	TGCGCCAGCAGCTCCATGTCCTACAATGAGCAGTTCTTC	CASSSMSYNEQFF
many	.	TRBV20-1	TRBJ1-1	TGCAGTGCCATTCAGGGTGGGGGGTACACTGAAGCTTTCTTT	CSAIQGGGYTEAFF